The sequence of this T cell receptor (beta chain) was determined in a study of cytomegalovirus exposure and HLA in healthy donors. V lost 10 bases to trimming and J lost 1 base, with 16 bases between them. Per germline, CDR1 LNHDA and CDR2 SQIVND (reference sequence). The CDR3 runs to 14 residues. This clone was seen more than once but under ten times. PCR primers comprised 60 Vbeta and 13 Jbeta primers. Sequenced by immunoSEQ multiplex PCR; TCRdb stores in-frame clones only, minus some. The table lists 80,000 or so clones, roughly a tenth of them singletons. This chain connects TRBV19 to TRBJ1-1; a weak D match, TRBD1 (5 bases). Sequencing was done on a sample of PBMCs. The sequence derives from a man aged 60-69 years in good health and CMV-seropositive. Written as DNA, the CDR3 is TGTGCCACAAAGATACAGGAGGGGAACACTGAAGCTTTCTTT. Translation gives CATKIQEGNTEAFF.